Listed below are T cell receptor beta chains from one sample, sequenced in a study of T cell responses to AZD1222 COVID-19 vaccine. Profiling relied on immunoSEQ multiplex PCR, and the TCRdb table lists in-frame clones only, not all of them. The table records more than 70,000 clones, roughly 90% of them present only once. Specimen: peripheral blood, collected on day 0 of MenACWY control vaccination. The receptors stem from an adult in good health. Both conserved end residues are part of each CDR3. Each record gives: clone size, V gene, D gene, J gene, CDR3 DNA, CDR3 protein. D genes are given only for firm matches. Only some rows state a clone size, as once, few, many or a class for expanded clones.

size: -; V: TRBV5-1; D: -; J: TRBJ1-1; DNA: TGCGCCAGCAGCTTGGGCCAGGGACTGAACACTGAAGCTTTCTTT; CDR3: CASSLGQGLNTEAFF
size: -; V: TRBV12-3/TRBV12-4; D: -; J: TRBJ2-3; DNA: TGTGCCAGCAGTTTAAGGGGGGCAGATACGCAGTATTTT; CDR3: CASSLRGADTQYF
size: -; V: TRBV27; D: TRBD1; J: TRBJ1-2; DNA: TGTGCCAGCAGTTTATCGGGGACAGGGCCGGGCTACACCTTC; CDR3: CASSLSGTGPGYTF
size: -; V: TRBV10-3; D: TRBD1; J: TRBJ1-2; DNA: TGTGCCATCAGTGAGTCAGGGACAGGGCCGAACTATGGCTACACCTTC; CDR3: CAISESGTGPNYGYTF
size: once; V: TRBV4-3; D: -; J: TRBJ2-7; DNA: TGCGCCAGCAGCCAAGAGGCGGCGGCCCCCTACGAGCAGTACTTC; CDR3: CASSQEAAAPYEQYF
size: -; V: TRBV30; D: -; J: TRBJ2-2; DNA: TGTGCCTGGAGGGGTCTGTCGAACACCGGGGAGCTGTTTTTT; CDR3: CAWRGLSNTGELFF
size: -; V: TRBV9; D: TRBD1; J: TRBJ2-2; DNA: TGTGCCAGCAGCGTAAGGGGGCGGAACACCGGGGAGCTGTTTTTT; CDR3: CASSVRGRNTGELFF
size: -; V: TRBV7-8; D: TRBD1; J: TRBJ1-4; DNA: TGTGCCAGCAGCTCCAGGGGGCAGGGGGAAAAACTGTTTTTT; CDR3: CASSSRGQGEKLFF
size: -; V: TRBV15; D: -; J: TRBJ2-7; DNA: TGTGCCACCAGCAGAGTTGGGTCCTACGAGCAGTACTTC; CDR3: CATSRVGSYEQYF
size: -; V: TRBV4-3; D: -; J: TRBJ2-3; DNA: TGCGCCAGCAGCCAAAATCAGGGTCATACGCAGTATTTT; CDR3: CASSQNQGHTQYF
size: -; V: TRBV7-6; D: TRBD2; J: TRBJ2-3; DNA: TGTGCCAGCAGCTTAGTCGTTGGCGGGGGGCTCGGCACAGATACGCAGTATTTT; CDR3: CASSLVVGGGLGTDTQYF
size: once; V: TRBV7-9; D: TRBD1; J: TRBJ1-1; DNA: TGTGCCAGCAGCCCACAGGGACAGAGGAACACTGAAGCTTTCTTT; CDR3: CASSPQGQRNTEAFF
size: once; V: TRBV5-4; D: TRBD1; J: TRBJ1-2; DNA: TGTGCCAGCAGCTTACGACAGGGGGTGAACTATGGCTACACCTTC; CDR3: CASSLRQGVNYGYTF
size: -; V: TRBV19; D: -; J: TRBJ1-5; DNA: TGTGCCAGTAAGTTGACAGCCGTTCAGCCCCAGCATTTT; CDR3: CASKLTAVQPQHF
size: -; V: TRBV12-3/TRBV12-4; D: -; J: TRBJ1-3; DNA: TGTGCCAGCAGTTTAAACTCTGGAAACACCATATATTTT; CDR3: CASSLNSGNTIYF
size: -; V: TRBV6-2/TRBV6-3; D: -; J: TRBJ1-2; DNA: TGTGCCAGCAGTTACTTTCTCTATGGCTACACCTTC; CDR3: CASSYFLYGYTF
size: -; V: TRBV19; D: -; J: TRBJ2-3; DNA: TGTGCCAGTAGTACGCAGGGCGGAGGAGATACGCAGTATTTT; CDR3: CASSTQGGGDTQYF
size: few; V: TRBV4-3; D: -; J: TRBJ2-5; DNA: TGCGCCAGCAGCCGCAGGGATGCGGAGACCCAGTACTTC; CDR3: CASSRRDAETQYF
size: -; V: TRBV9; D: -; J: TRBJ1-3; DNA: TGTGCCAGCAGCGATAGAAACACCATATATTTT; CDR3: CASSDRNTIYF
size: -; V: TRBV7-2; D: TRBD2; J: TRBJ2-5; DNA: TGTGCCAGCAGCTTAGCCCTCGGGGGGGGGCCCCAAGAGACCCAGTACTTC; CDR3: CASSLALGGGPQETQYF
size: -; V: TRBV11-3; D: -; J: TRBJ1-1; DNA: TGTGCCAGCAGCTTTACGGTGAACACTGAAGCTTTCTTT; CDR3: CASSFTVNTEAFF
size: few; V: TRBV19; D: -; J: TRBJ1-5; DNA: TGTGCCAGTGGGGGGTATGGGACGCACCAGCATTTT; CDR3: CASGGYGTHQHF
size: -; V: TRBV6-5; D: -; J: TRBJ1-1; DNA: TGTGCCAGCAGTTACTCGACCGCTACCAGTGAAGCTTTCTTT; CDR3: CASSYSTATSEAFF
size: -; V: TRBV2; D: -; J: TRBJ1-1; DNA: TGTGCCAGCAGTGAACAGGGACGGGTTTTTAACACTGAAGCTTTCTTT; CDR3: CASSEQGRVFNTEAFF
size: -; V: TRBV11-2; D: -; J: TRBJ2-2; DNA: TGTGCCAGCAGCTCTAGCTCCGGGGAGCTGTTTTTT; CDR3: CASSSSSGELFF
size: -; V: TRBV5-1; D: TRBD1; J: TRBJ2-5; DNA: TGCGCCAGCAGCCGGGCCACCGGGACAGGGCGTTTTGAGACCCAGTACTTC; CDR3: CASSRATGTGRFETQYF
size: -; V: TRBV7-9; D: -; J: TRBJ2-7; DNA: TGTGCCAGCAGCTTACGGGGCGAAACGGGTTACGAGCAGTACTTC; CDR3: CASSLRGETGYEQYF
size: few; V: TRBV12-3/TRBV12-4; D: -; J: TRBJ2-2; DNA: TGTGCCAGCAGCCCGGGGAGCACCGGGGAGCTGTTTTTT; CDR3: CASSPGSTGELFF
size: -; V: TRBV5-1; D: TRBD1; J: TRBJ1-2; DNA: TGCGCCAGCAGCCAGACAGGGGACGGCTACACCTTC; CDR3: CASSQTGDGYTF
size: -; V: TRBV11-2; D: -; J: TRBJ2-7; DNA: TGTGCCAGCAGCTTAGAATGGGTAGGGGTCGAGCAGTACTTC; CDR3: CASSLEWVGVEQYF
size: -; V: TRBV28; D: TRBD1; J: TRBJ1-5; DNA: TGTGCCAGCAGTCCCAGGGGGCGCAAACAGCCCCAGCATTTT; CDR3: CASSPRGRKQPQHF
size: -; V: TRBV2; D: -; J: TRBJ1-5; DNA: TGTGCCAGCAATAGGGGGGGAGGTCAGCCCCAGCATTTT; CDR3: CASNRGGGQPQHF
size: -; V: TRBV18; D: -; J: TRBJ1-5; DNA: TGTGCCAGCTCCGCAGACAGAGATCAGCCCCAGCATTTT; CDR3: CASSADRDQPQHF
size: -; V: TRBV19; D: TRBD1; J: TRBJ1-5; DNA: TGTGCCAGTAGGGGACAGGGGAGCAATCAGCCCCAGCATTTT; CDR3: CASRGQGSNQPQHF
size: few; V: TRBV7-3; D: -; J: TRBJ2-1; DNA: TGTGCCAGCGGGGCCTCCGGGACCAATGAGCAGTTCTTC; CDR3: CASGASGTNEQFF
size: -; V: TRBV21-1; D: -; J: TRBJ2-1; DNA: TGTGCCAGCAGCTCGATAACGGGACAGGGGGCCGGTGAGCAGTTCTTC; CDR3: CASSSITGQGAGEQFF
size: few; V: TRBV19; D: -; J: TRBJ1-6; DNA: TGTGCCAGTAGTATAGAAACGGGATTTGTATCACCCCTCCACTTT; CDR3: CASSIETGFVSPLHF
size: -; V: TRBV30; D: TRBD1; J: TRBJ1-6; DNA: TGTGCCTGGAGTAAGGACAGGTTGGTTTCACCCCTCCACTTT; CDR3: CAWSKDRLVSPLHF
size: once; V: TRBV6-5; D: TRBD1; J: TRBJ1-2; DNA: TGTGCCAGCAGATCGGACAGGGATGGCTACACCTTC; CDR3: CASRSDRDGYTF
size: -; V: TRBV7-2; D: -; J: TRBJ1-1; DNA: TGTGCCAGCAGCGACTTCTGGGGGGCCGGCGGAGCTTTCTTT; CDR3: CASSDFWGAGGAFF
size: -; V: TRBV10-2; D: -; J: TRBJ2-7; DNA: TGCGCCAGCAGTAGACAGTCCTACGAGCAGTACTTC; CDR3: CASSRQSYEQYF